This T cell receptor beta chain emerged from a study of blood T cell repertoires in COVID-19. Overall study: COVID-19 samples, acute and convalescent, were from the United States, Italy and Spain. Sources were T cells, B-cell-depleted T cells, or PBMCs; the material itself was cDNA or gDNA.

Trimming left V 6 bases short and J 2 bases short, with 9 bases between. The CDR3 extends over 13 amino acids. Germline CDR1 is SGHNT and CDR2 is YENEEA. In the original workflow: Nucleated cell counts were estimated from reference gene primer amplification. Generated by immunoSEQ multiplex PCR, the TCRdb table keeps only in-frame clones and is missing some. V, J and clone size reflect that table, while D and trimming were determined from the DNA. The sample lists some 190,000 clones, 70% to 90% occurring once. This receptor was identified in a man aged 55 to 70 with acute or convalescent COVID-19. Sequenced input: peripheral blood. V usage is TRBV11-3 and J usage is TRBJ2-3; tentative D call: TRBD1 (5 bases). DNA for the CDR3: TGTGCCAGCAGTGCAGGGATCACAGATACGCAGTATTTT. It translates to CASSAGITDTQYF.